A selection of T cell receptor beta chains follows, all from one sample in a study of neurological immune-mediated disorders. Using its own MiXCR run on the 5' RACE reads, TCRdb lists one record per CDR3 protein. Among some 77,000 distinct CDR3 sequences listed, 9.4% were seen once. The source material was PBMCs. The receptor source for this set is a man aged 50-59 years in good health. Each CDR3 is given with its conserved first and last residue. The D gene is left open where the match is weak. The listing skips clone size in some rows; elsewhere it reads once, few, many or a size class.

>TRBV29-1|TRBD1|TRBJ2-3|many
CSGLVARGTDTQYF
TGCAGCGGGCTGGTGGCCAGGGGGACAGATACGCAGTATTTT
>TRBV7-6|-|TRBJ2-1|many
CASSLELGLTYNEQFF
TGTGCCAGCAGCTTAGAGCTGGGGCTCACCTACAATGAGCAGTTCTTC
>TRBV21-1|-|TRBJ2-5|-
CASSKENTEQETQYF
TGTGCCAGCAGCAAAGAGAATACGGAGCAAGAGACCCAGTACTTC
>TRBV24-1|-|TRBJ2-2|many
CATGGRIGELFF
TGTGCCACAGGCGGAAGGATCGGGGAGCTGTTTTTT
>TRBV3-1|-|TRBJ2-1|many
CASSQALLTRNEQFF
TGTGCCAGCAGCCAAGCCCTCTTGACTCGCAATGAGCAGTTCTTC
>TRBV9|TRBD2|TRBJ2-3|many
CASNTGLVSYPQYF
TGTGCCAGCAACACGGGACTAGTCTCTTATCCGCAGTATTTT
>TRBV20-1|TRBD2|TRBJ2-1|many
CSATRSPGGVDEQFF
TGCAGTGCCACACGCAGTCCGGGAGGGGTGGATGAGCAGTTCTTC
>TRBV2|TRBD1|TRBJ2-7|many
CASRDRQGYEQYF
TGTGCCAGCAGAGACCGACAGGGCTACGAGCAGTACTTC
>TRBV18|TRBD2|TRBJ2-5|-
CASSPPGLGIQETQYF
TGTGCCAGCTCACCTCCTGGACTAGGGATCCAAGAGACCCAGTACTTC
>TRBV24-1|-|TRBJ1-5|-
CATSDSSPPGQPQHF
TGTGCCACCAGTGATTCCTCCCCGCCGGGGCAGCCCCAGCATTTT
>TRBV12-3/TRBV12-4|-|TRBJ2-6|many
CASSFSRAGANVLTF
TGTGCCAGCAGTTTCTCCAGGGCTGGGGCCAACGTCCTGACTTTC
>TRBV30|-|TRBJ2-1|few
CARADSSYNEQFF
TGTGCCCGTGCGGATAGCTCCTACAATGAGCAGTTCTTC
>TRBV20-1|-|TRBJ2-5|many
CSARDSLRGQETQYF
TGCAGTGCTAGAGATAGTTTACGGGGCCAAGAGACCCAGTACTTC
>TRBV20-1|-|TRBJ2-3|-
CSATGGGSSSTDTQYF
TGCAGTGCTACCGGGGGAGGTTCTTCTAGCACAGATACGCAGTATTTT
>TRBV3-1|-|TRBJ1-1|many
CASSQPTQGAAEAFF
TGTGCCAGCAGCCAACCGACGCAAGGAGCTGCTGAAGCTTTCTTT
>TRBV7-8|TRBD1|TRBJ1-2|few
CASSVLLTGRDGNTF
TGTGCCAGCAGCGTACTGCTGACAGGGCGCGATGGCAACACCTTC
>TRBV29-1|-|TRBJ2-7|many
CSVGGSPYEQYF
TGCAGCGTTGGGGGCAGCCCCTACGAGCAGTACTTC
>TRBV9|-|TRBJ2-3|many
CASSEVYQGPTSTDTQYF
TGTGCCAGCAGCGAGGTTTACCAGGGGCCTACTAGCACAGATACGCAGTATTTT
>TRBV5-6|-|TRBJ1-5|-
CVSSHGQAYQPQHF
TGTGTCAGCAGCCACGGACAAGCGTATCAGCCCCAGCATTTT
>TRBV7-9|-|TRBJ2-3|many
CASSYDRGTDTQYF
TGTGCCAGCAGCTATGACAGAGGCACAGATACGCAGTATTTT
>TRBV20-1|TRBD2|TRBJ2-3|many
CSAFYGLAATDTQYF
TGCAGTGCTTTCTACGGACTAGCGGCCACAGATACGCAGTATTTT
>TRBV4-3|TRBD2|TRBJ2-3|many
CASSQRSGSTADTQYF
TGCGCCAGCAGCCAAAGAAGCGGGAGTACCGCAGATACGCAGTATTTT
>TRBV6-5|TRBD1|TRBJ2-7|many
CASSYRQGLGYEQYF
TGTGCCAGCAGTTACAGACAGGGCCTGGGGTACGAGCAGTACTTC
>TRBV3-1|-|TRBJ2-7|many
CASSQERGYEQYF
TGTGCCAGCAGCCAAGAAAGGGGCTACGAGCAGTACTTC
>TRBV20-1|-|TRBJ1-5|many
CSAPVYENQPQHF
TGCAGTGCTCCTGTTTACGAGAATCAGCCCCAGCATTTT
>TRBV20-1|-|TRBJ2-1|many
CSALRGTYNEQFF
TGCAGTGCGTTAAGGGGAACCTACAATGAGCAGTTCTTC
>TRBV6-6|TRBD2|TRBJ2-7|many
CASRQTSGGAEQQYF
TGTGCCAGCAGGCAAACTAGCGGGGGGGCCGAACAGCAGTACTTC
>TRBV6-1|-|TRBJ1-2|few
CASILGDTNYGYTF
TGTGCCAGCATTCTAGGAGATACTAACTATGGCTACACCTTC
>TRBV4-3|-|TRBJ2-1|many
CASSQAESAVNEQFF
TGCGCCAGCAGCCAAGCCGAGTCCGCAGTGAATGAGCAGTTCTTC
>TRBV2|-|TRBJ2-2|many
CASSGALNTGELFF
TGTGCCAGCAGTGGGGCTTTGAACACCGGGGAGCTGTTTTTT
>TRBV6-1|TRBD1|TRBJ1-1|-
CAITLGGQGRGGTEAFF
TGTGCCATCACCCTCGGGGGACAGGGGAGAGGAGGGACTGAAGCTTTCTTT
>TRBV5-1|TRBD2|TRBJ2-3|many
CASSLRLAGADTQYF
TGCGCCAGCAGCTTGAGACTAGCGGGCGCAGATACGCAGTATTTT
>TRBV3-1|TRBD1|TRBJ2-7|many
CASSQAGQGHYEQYF
TGTGCCAGCAGCCAAGCGGGACAGGGGCACTACGAGCAGTACTTC